The 9 T cell receptor beta chains below all came from one sample that was sequenced in a study of blood T cells in healthy people across ages. The authors ran a second PCR of about 7 to 11 cycles using a sample-barcoded 5' primer and a J-beta primer mix. TCRdb itself ran the 5' RACE reads through MiXCR, one entry per CDR3 protein. The top ten clones hold around 41% of a sample with around 800,000 distinct CDR3 sequences, approximately 53% of them seen once. The sample consisted of blood. The receptors were gathered from a man aged 80 or over in good health.

The chain joins TRBV6-1 to TRBJ2-1, with 7 bases fitting TRBD2. The junction had 7 bases not matched to a gene; V was cut back by 4 bases and J by 4 bases. The CDR3 length is 15 residues. From germline, CDR1 is MNHNS and CDR2 SASEGT. The CDR3 is CASSGRDYRYNEQFF. Written as DNA, the CDR3 is TGTGCCAGCAGTGGCCGGGACTACCGATACAATGAGCAGTTCTTC.

With respect to this clonotype: This sequence may be a read error, since a much larger clone differs from it by one base. The rearrangement joins TRBV20-1 to TRBJ2-7; 12 nucleotides agree with TRBD2. V was pared by 1 base and J by 7 bases, with 14 bases of the junction left unmatched. The CDR3 has 17 residues. Germline V gene lookup returns CDR1 DFQATT and CDR2 SNEGSKA (reference sequence). This CDR3 is CSARGMTSGRLNNEQYF. As DNA, the CDR3 is TGCAGTGCTAGAGGTATGACTAGCGGGAGACTTAACAATGAGCAGTACTTC.

The chain is built from TRBV15 and TRBJ2-7; D is uncertain. The CDR3 is 13 amino acids. The germline V gene has CDR1 LNHNV and CDR2 YYDKDF (reference sequence). V was clipped by 1 base and J by 3 bases, with 7 bases between them. The DNA of the CDR3 is TGTGCCACCAGCAGAGTGAACAACTACGAGCAGTACTTC. As protein: CATSRVNNYEQYF.

This clonotype was counted between two and nine times. V usage is TRBV7-9 and J usage is TRBJ2-7; the D is unclear. V was pared by 0 bases and J by 1 base, with 10 bases between. Germline V gene sequence: CDR1 SEHNR, CDR2 FQNEAQ (reference sequence). This CDR3 is 15 amino acids long. The CDR3 spells CASSLAVGTSYEQYF. CDR3 nucleotide sequence: TGTGCCAGCAGCTTAGCCGTGGGCACGTCCTACGAGCAGTACTTC.

The V and J genes are TRBV27 and TRBJ1-6; D is uncertain. V gave up 2 bases and J gave up 6 bases, with 11 bases separating them. CDR3 length: 15 amino acids. Looked up from germline, CDR1 is MNHEY and CDR2 is SMNVEV (reference sequence). Here the CDR3 DNA reads TGTGCCAGCAGTTTAAGAGGCTTACTTAATTCACCCCTCCACTTT. Translating gives CASSLRGLLNSPLHF.

The DNA of the CDR3 is TGTGCCAGCAGTGACAGGACTAGCGGGAGACCCCATGAGCAGTTCTTC. Translated, it gives CASSDRTSGRPHEQFF. This chain joins TRBV6-4 and TRBJ2-1, with 13 bases fitting TRBD2. Germline V gene lookup returns CDR1 MRHNA and CDR2 SNTAGT. The length of the CDR3 is 16 residues. V lost 2 bases, J lost 8 bases, and 6 bases stayed unmatched.

A few counts support this clonotype. This rearrangement joins TRBV7-3 to TRBJ2-3; D not certain. V gave up 2 bases and J gave up 4 bases, with 7 bases separating them. The germline gives CDR1 SGHTA, CDR2 FQGTGA. This CDR3 region has 13 residues. CDR3 sequence: CASSLHPPDTQYF. The CDR3 bases are TGTGCCAGCAGCTTACATCCCCCAGATACGCAGTATTTT.

The chain carries TRBV29-1 and TRBJ1-2; maybe TRBD1 (6 bases). Germline V gene data show CDR1 as SQVTM and CDR2 as ANQGSEA. The CDR3 consists of 14 residues. Between the trimmed V and J ends, which lost 6 bases and 4 bases, there was a span of 18 bases. Written as DNA, the CDR3 is TGCAGCGTCCTATCGGGGGGAGGGGGCTATGGCTACACCTTC. This gives the protein CSVLSGGGGYGYTF.

This chain links TRBV28 with TRBJ1-6, with TRBD1 identical over 9 bases. This CDR3 contains 14 residues. Germline V gives CDR1 MDHEN, CDR2 SYDVKM. The V segment lost 3 bases and the J segment 14 bases; nucleotides outside the gene matches: 8. CDR3 sequence: CASSFGQGLSALHF. The CDR3 DNA is TGTGCCAGCAGTTTCGGACAGGGGCTCTCGGCCCTCCACTTT.